This TCR beta chain was found in a study of T cell changes during pregnancy in multiple sclerosis. V lost 6 bases and J lost 9, with 18 bases in between. This CDR3 is 15 amino acids long. CDR1 is SNHLY and CDR2 is FYNNEI in the germline V gene. TCRdb keeps only in-frame clones here, not all; method: immunoSEQ multiplex PCR. Counted here are roughly 31,000 clones, roughly nine tenths occurring once; the ten biggest clones make up 8%. This TCR was recovered from a female donor with multiple sclerosis, enrolled in a pregnancy study. V and J are TRBV2 and TRBJ1-6; weak D call: TRBD1 (6 bases). This material consisted of CD8+ T cells from peripheral blood mononuclear cells, taken before pregnancy. As DNA, the CDR3 is TGTGCCAGCAGAGTCACCGGGACATACGGTTCACCCCTCCACTTT. The encoded protein is CASRVTGTYGSPLHF.